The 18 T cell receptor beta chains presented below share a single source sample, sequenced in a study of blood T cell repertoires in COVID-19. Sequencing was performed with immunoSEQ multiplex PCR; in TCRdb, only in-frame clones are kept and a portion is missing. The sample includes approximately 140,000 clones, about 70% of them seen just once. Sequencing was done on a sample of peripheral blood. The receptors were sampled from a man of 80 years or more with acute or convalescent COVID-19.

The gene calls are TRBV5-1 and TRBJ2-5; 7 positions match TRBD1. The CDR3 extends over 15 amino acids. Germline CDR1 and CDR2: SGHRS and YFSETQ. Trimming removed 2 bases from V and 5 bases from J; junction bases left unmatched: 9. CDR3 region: CASSLGGSGGETQYF. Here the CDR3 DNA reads TGCGCCAGCAGCTTAGGCGGCTCAGGGGGTGAGACCCAGTACTTC.

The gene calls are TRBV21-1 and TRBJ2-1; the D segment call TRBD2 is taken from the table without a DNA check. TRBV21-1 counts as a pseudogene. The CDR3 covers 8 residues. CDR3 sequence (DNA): TGCCAAAGAGGAGAGCAGTTCTTC. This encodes CQRGEQFF.

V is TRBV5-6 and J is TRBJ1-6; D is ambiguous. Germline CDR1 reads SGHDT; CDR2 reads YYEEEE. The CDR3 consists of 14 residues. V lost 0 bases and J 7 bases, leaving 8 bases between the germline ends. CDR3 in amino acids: CASSLGQANSPLHF. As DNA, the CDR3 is TGTGCCAGCAGCTTGGGGCAGGCAAATTCACCCCTCCACTTT. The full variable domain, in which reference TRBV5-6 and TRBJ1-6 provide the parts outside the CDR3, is DAGVTQSPTHLIKTRGQQVTLRCSPKSGHDTVSWYQQALGQGPQFIFQYYEEEERQRGNFPDRFSGHQFPNYSSELNVNALLLGDSALYLCASSLGQANSPLHFGNGTRLTVT.

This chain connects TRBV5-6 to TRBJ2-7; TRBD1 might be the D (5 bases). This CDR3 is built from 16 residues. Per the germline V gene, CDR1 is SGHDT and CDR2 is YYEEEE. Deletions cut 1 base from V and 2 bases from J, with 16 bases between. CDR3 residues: CASSLSHRFPTYEQYF. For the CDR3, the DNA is TGTGCCAGCAGCTTGTCTCACAGGTTTCCCACCTACGAGCAGTACTTC.

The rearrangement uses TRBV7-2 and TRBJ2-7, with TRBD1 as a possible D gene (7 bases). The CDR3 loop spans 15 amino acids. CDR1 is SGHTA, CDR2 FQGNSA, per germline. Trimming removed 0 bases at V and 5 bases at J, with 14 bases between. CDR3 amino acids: CASSLASRGEDEQYF. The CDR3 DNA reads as TGTGCCAGCAGCTTAGCGTCCAGGGGGGAAGACGAGCAGTACTTC.

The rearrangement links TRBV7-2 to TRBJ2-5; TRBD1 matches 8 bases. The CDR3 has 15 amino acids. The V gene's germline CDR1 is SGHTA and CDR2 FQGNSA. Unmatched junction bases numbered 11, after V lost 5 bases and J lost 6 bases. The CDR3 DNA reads TGTGCCAGCAGCATACCTTACGGACAGGGAAAGACCCAGTACTTC. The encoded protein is CASSIPYGQGKTQYF.

The CDR3 loop reads CASSEESQPYNEQFF. In DNA form, the CDR3 reads TGTGCCAGCAGTGAAGAGAGTCAACCCTACAATGAGCAGTTCTTC. The rearrangement uses TRBV6-1 and TRBJ2-1; D gene ambiguous. With 1 base removed from V and 2 bases from J, the gap between germline ends came to 9 bases. The CDR3 length is 15 residues. Germline values: CDR1 MNHNS, CDR2 SASEGT.

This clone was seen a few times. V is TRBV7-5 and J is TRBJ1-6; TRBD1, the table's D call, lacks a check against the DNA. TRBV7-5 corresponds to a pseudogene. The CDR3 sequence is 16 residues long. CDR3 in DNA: TGTGCCAGAAGCTCAGAGGACAGGGGCCCATATTCACCCCTCCACTTT. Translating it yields CARSSEDRGPYSPLHF.

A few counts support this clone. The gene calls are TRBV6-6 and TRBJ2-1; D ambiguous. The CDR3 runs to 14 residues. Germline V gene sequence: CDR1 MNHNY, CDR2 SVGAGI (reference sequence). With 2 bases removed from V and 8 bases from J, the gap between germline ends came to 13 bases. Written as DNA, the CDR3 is TGTGCCAGCAGTTACGAAGCTCGCGTAGATGAGCAGTTCTTC. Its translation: CASSYEARVDEQFF.

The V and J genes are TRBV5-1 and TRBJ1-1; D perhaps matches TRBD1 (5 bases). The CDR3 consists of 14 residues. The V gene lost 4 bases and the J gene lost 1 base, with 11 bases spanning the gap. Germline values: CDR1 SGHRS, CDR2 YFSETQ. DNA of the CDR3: TGCGCCAGCAGCCAACCCGACAGGAACACTGAAGCTTTCTTT. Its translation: CASSQPDRNTEAFF.

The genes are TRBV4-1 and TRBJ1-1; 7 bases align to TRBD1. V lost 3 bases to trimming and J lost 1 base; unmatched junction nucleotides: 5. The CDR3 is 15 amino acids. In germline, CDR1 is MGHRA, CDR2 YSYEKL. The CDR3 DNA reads TGCGCCAGCAGCCACCCCGCAGGGGGGAACACTGAAGCTTTCTTT. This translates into CASSHPAGGNTEAFF.

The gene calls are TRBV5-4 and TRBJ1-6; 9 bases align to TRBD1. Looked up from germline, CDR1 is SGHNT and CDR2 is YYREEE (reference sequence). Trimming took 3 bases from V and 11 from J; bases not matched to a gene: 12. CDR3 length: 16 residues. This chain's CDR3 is CASSSRRTGDTAPLHF. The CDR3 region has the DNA TGTGCCAGCAGCTCTCGTAGGACAGGGGACACTGCACCCCTCCACTTT.

The CDR3 reads CASSLVLARLGGNTIYF. The CDR3 DNA reads as TGTGCCAGCAGCTTAGTGCTTGCACGCCTGGGCGGAAACACCATATATTTT. The rearrangement uses TRBV11-2 and TRBJ1-3; no firm D call. Between the trimmed V and J ends, which lost 1 base and 4 bases, there was a span of 17 bases. Germline values: CDR1 SGHAT, CDR2 FQNNGV. The CDR3 runs to 17 residues.

Written as DNA, the CDR3 is TGTGCCAGCAGCTTGTCCGGCAGGGCCACTGAAGCTTTCTTT. Its translation: CASSLSGRATEAFF. V and J are TRBV5-6 and TRBJ1-1; D perhaps matches TRBD1 (5 bases). This CDR3 comprises 14 residues. Germline CDR1 is SGHDT and CDR2 is YYEEEE. Between the trimmed V and J ends, which lost 1 base and 4 bases, there was a span of 11 bases.

The CDR3 loop is CASSAGQFLTYEQYF. The DNA of the CDR3 is TGTGCCAGCAGCGCGGGACAGTTCCTAACCTACGAGCAGTACTTC. The chain uses TRBV5-5 and TRBJ2-7; TRBD1 might be the D (7 bases). V was clipped by 4 bases and J by 2 bases, with 16 bases between them. The germline CDR1 and CDR2 sequences are SGHKS and YYEKEE (reference sequence). The CDR3 consists of 15 residues. Full variable domain (rest looked up from reference TRBV5-5 and TRBJ2-7): DAGVTQSPTHLIKTRGQQVTLRCSPISGHKSVSWYQQVLGQGPQFIFQYYEKEERGRGNFPDRFSARQFPNYSSELNVNALLLGDSALYLCASSAGQFLTYEQYFGPGTRLTVT.

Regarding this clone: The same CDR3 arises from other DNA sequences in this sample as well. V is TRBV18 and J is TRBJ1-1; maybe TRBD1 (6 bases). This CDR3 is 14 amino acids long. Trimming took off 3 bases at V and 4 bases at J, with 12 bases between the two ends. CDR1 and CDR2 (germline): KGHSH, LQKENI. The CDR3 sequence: CASSPQGLGTEAFF. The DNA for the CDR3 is TGTGCCAGCTCACCGCAGGGGCTTGGCACTGAAGCTTTCTTT.

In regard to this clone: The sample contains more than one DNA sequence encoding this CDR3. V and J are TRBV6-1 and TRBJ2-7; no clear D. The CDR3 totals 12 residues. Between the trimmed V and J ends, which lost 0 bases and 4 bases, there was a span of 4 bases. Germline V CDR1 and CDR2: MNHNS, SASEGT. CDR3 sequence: CASSEARYEQYF. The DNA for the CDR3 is TGTGCCAGCAGTGAAGCGCGGTACGAGCAGTACTTC.

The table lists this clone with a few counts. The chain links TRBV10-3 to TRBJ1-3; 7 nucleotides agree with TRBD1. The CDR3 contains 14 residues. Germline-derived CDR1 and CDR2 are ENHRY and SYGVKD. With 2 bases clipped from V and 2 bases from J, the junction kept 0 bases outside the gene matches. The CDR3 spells CAISEDRAGNTIYF. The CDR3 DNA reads TGTGCCATCAGTGAGGACAGGGCTGGAAACACCATATATTTT.